The rows below give T cell receptor beta chains drawn from one sample of a study of T cell repertoires in cytomegalovirus infection. TCRdb processed the reads anew with MiXCR; each CDR3 protein has one entry. The repertoire has fewer than 550,000 distinct CDR3 sequences, about 25% of them found once; the top ten carry approximately 13%. Sequencing input: PBMCs. The receptors originated from a human donor in good health (CMV status not recorded). Some clones in this sample may be carry-over from other donors' samples. Each CDR3 is given with its conserved first and last residue. The order of the fields is V gene, J gene, CDR3 protein.

TRBV7-8	TRBJ1-2	CASSLARVTVGYTF
TRBV30	TRBJ1-3	CAWAPFIVPGSSGNTIYF
TRBV20-1	TRBJ2-1	CSATDLQRSPYNEQFF
TRBV7-2	TRBJ2-5	CASSSNSVQETQYF
TRBV20-1	TRBJ2-1	CSAPNFGVSSYNEQFF
TRBV5-1	TRBJ2-1	CASSFIRYSYNEQFF
TRBV7-9	TRBJ2-1	CASSSVGRGPTDEQFF
TRBV7-9	TRBJ1-2	CASSATGPYGYTF
TRBV10-3	TRBJ2-2	CAISEVVGGELFF
TRBV12-5	TRBJ2-3	CASGLGQHEDTQYF
TRBV4-2	TRBJ2-5	CASSQVTTAGKETQYF
TRBV19	TRBJ2-1	CASSPPRQGLYNEQFF
TRBV7-2	TRBJ1-1	CASSFRPVFMNTEAFF
TRBV20-1	TRBJ2-7	CSADGPALYEQYF
TRBV10-3	TRBJ2-7	CAISDPTSSYEQYF
TRBV7-2	TRBJ2-7	CASSLANTLYEQYF
TRBV7-9	TRBJ1-1	CASSPPRDPMNTEAFF
TRBV10-3	TRBJ1-1	CAISEGMSEAFF
TRBV7-2	TRBJ1-3	CASSLIPGASGNTIYF
TRBV2	TRBJ1-1	CASSEARRGRTEAFF
TRBV7-3	TRBJ2-6	CASSQGFTGANVLTF
TRBV7-2	TRBJ1-6	CASSPGDYNSPLHF
TRBV9	TRBJ2-1	CASSVAGSGGRNEQFF
TRBV15	TRBJ1-2	CATSLLGAGGNYGYTF
TRBV19	TRBJ1-2	CASRAWGYGYTF
TRBV4-3	TRBJ2-5	CASSQDREETQYF
TRBV29-1	TRBJ2-7	CSVEEGLAGVSEQYF
TRBV12-3/TRBV12-4	TRBJ1-1	CASHLGLSETEAFF
TRBV29-1	TRBJ2-3	CSVVAGGSPDTQYF
TRBV27	TRBJ2-1	CASSHLPPLSSLGNEQFF
TRBV6-2/TRBV6-3	TRBJ2-5	CASSYPTSGRADQETQYF
TRBV4-1	TRBJ1-6	CASSLVPGYNSPLHF
TRBV20-1	TRBJ1-5	CSARYLLRSSNQPQHF
TRBV19	TRBJ2-3	CASTNPFGDTQYF
TRBV15	TRBJ1-5	CATSRAGSNQPQHF
TRBV19	TRBJ2-2	CASERLAGAIELFF
TRBV12-3/TRBV12-4	TRBJ2-3	CASSPRLAGAQADNTDTQYF